The clone carrying this T cell receptor beta chain was counted once. Its antigen is as yet unknown. These data come from a study of cytomegalovirus exposure and HLA in healthy donors. 60 Vbeta and 13 Jbeta primers were used in PCR. The repertoire was sequenced with immunoSEQ multiplex PCR; TCRdb's copy has only in-frame clones and lacks some. The sample consists of more than 150,000 clones, roughly 82% of them appearing once. Whole-study results and caveats: Accurate prediction of most subjects' HLA-A and HLA-B alleles from TCR beta sequences was reported. Information on immune exposure was restricted to one variable (CMV serostatus).

The CDR3 has 12 residues. Trimming left V 6 bases short and J 10 bases short, with 15 bases between. Germline V gene sequence: CDR1 SNHLY, CDR2 FYNNEI. Sequencing was done on a sample of PBMCs. This sequence was found in a woman between 50 and 59 years old in good health and CMV-seropositive. This sequence joins TRBV2 and TRBJ1-1; D is unclear. The CDR3: CASSARALGAFF. DNA for the CDR3: TGTGCCAGCAGCGCGCGGGCCCTTGGAGCTTTCTTT.